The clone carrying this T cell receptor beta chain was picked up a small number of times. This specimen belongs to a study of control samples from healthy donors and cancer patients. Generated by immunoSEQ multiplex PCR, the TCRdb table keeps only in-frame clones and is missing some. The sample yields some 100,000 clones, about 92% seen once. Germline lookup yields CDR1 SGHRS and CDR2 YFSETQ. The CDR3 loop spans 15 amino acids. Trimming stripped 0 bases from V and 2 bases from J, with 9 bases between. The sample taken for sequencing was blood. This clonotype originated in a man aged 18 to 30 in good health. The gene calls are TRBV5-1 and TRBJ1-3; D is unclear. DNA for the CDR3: TGCGCCAGCAGCTTGGTTTCTGGGGCTGGAAACACCATATATTTT. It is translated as CASSLVSGAGNTIYF.